This T cell receptor beta chain was retrieved from a study of OX40 agonist ivuxolimab in advanced cancers. With regard to the full study: The costimulatory receptor OX40 (CD134) was targeted by ivuxolimab, a fully human IgG2 agonistic monoclonal antibody. Partial responses were achieved by three dose-escalation patients, of whom one had hepatocellular carcinoma and two had cutaneous melanoma. Intravenous ivuxolimab was administered to patients every 2 weeks at six dose levels: 0.01, 0.1, 0.3, 1.5, 3 and 10 mg/kg. Of the roughly 50 dose-escalation patients, hepatocellular carcinoma was present in roughly 19, melanoma in about 15, renal cell carcinoma in 9 and head and neck cancer in 9. Patients were allowed to have had prior anti-PD-1, anti-PD-L1 or anti-CTLA-4 therapy, and around 40% of the dose-escalation patients had previously received checkpoint inhibitors. A male proportion of around 83% and a mean age of approximately 62 years, ranging from about 23 to 90, were recorded for the dose-escalation cohort. The paper describes the monotherapy dose-escalation part (N ≈ 52 patients) of the phase I trial of ivuxolimab. Peripheral TCRbeta sequencing aimed to test whether ivuxolimab altered TCR sequence diversity and caused clonal T-cell expansion. What the research found in general, with its limitations: The antigen specificity of the peripheral T cells that underwent clonal expansion was not determined. Partial responders in the 0.1-3.0 mg/kg groups had among the lowest normalized peripheral clonal expansion, especially among CD8+ T cells. After ivuxolimab, expanded clones were on average more numerous among CD8+ T cells than among CD4+ T cells. Low levels of normalized T-cell clonal expansion were also shown by some nonresponding patients. Clonal expansion of both CD4+ and CD8+ blood T cells was observed from baseline to week 6 at doses 0.1 to 3.0 mg/kg.

V loses 6 bases, J loses 2 bases, and the germline ends lie 14 bases apart. There are 14 amino acids in the CDR3, from cysteine to phenylalanine inclusive. Only CDR3 DNA remains: 42 bases, in frame from the first base. The germline V gene (reference sequence) supplies CDR1 MNHEY and CDR2 SMNVEV. Genomic DNA was isolated from the sorted cells so that the TCRbeta CDR3 region could be sequenced. The immunoSEQ Assay was used for sequencing of TCRbeta CDR3 regions. This is the immuneACCESS table as TCRdb keeps it, with only in-frame sequences that have V and J called. A part of the clones is gone; compared with another copy, unresolved V genes explain less than half, and the rest is unexplained. Present in this sample are about 54,000 clones, about four fifths of which were seen just once. In total, the top ten clones hold roughly 1.2% of the sample. A word on this clone: Its antigen is not yet known. Base qualities are not at hand, and no much larger clone is one base apart.

The trial excluded patients who had a history of autoimmune disease or who were on systemic immunosuppression. Peripheral blood for TCR sequencing was collected from all dose cohorts at baseline, on cycle 4 day 1, and on cycle 7 day 1. Samples were obtained from an open-label, multicenter, first-in-human phase I dose-escalation trial of ivuxolimab. The trial enrolled adults with locally advanced or metastatic head and neck squamous cell, hepatocellular, melanoma or renal cell carcinoma. Before TCR sequencing, CD4+ T cells and CD8+ T cells were sorted from peripheral blood as separate populations. The TCR sequence derives from an adult with an advanced solid tumor such as melanoma, head and neck, liver or kidney cancer. This specimen consisted of CD4+ or CD8+ T cells sorted from blood, obtained in a trial of the OX40 agonist ivuxolimab. The chain uses TRBV27 and TRBJ2-7; the D segment cannot be called with confidence. The CDR3 corresponds to CASSRVPRAYEQYF. The bases read TGTGCCAGCAGCCGGGTCCCCCGGGCCTACGAGCAGTACTTC.